Presented here are 18 T cell receptor beta chains from one specimen sequenced in a study of blood T cell repertoires in COVID-19. This table comes from immunoSEQ multiplex PCR, and its TCRdb copy is limited to in-frame clones, with some not included. Of over 150,000 clones in the sample, over 75% were seen once. The sequencing sample was made of peripheral blood. The origin of the receptors is a man aged 45 to 65 with COVID-19, enrolled during active disease.

CDR3 sequence reads: CASSPQEAAEYSNQPQHF. CDR3 coding DNA: TGTGCCAGCTCACCTCAAGAGGCGGCCGAATATAGCAATCAGCCCCAGCATTTT. The chain links TRBV18 to TRBJ1-5, with D hard to call. The CDR3 covers 18 residues. Trimming cost V 3 bases and J 0 bases, with 18 bases left between them. Germline V gene data show CDR1 as KGHSH and CDR2 as LQKENI. Variable domain in full (rest from reference TRBV18 and TRBJ1-5): NAGVMQNPRHLVRRRGQEARLRCSPMKGHSHVYWYRQLPEEGLKFMVYLQKENIIDESGMPKERFSAEFPKEGPSILRIQQVVRGDSAAYFCASSPQEAAEYSNQPQHFGDGTRLSIL.

This clone occurred once. This chain joins TRBV15 and TRBJ1-4, with a weak D call TRBD1 (5 bases). CDR1 LNHNV and CDR2 YYDKDF come from the germline V gene (reference sequence). This CDR3 spans 18 amino acids. Trimming took off 0 bases at V and 2 bases at J, with 16 bases between the two ends. The chain's CDR3 is CATSREEPGGVTNEKLFF. The CDR3 coding sequence is TGTGCCACCAGCAGAGAGGAGCCGGGGGGGGTTACTAATGAAAAACTGTTTTTT. Drawing the rest from reference TRBV15 and TRBJ1-4, the complete variable domain is DAMVIQNPRYQVTQFGKPVTLSCSQTLNHNVMYWYQQKSSQAPKLLFHYYDKDFNNEADTPDNFQSRRPNTSFCFLDIRSPGLGDTAMYLCATSREEPGGVTNEKLFFGSGTQLSVL.

CDR3 in amino acids: CAWSPGANTGELFF. CDR3 DNA sequence: TGTGCCTGGAGTCCGGGAGCGAACACCGGGGAGCTGTTTTTT. This chain connects TRBV30 to TRBJ2-2; perhaps TRBD2 as D (6 bases). Trimming stripped 2 bases from V and 0 bases from J, with 7 bases between. Per the germline V gene, CDR1 is GTSNPN and CDR2 is SVGIG (reference sequence). This CDR3 has 14 amino acids.

This clone rates as medium-sized. The chain couples TRBV7-9 to TRBJ2-3; D unresolved. The CDR3 covers 13 residues. Germline V lookup: CDR1 SEHNR, CDR2 FQNEAQ (reference sequence). V was pared by 5 bases and J by 2 bases, with 8 bases between. CDR3 sequence: CASSPPYTDTQYF. The CDR3 DNA reads TGTGCCAGCAGCCCCCCCTACACAGATACGCAGTATTTT. Based on the CDR3 plus reference TRBV7-9 and TRBJ2-3, the full variable domain is DTGVSQNPRHKITKRGQNVTFRCDPISEHNRLYWYRQTLGQGPEFLTYFQNEAQLEKSRLLSDRFSAERPKGSFSTLEIQRTEQGDSAMYLCASSPPYTDTQYFGPGTRLTVL.

The J gene is TRBJ1-4, the V gene TRBV27; D possibly corresponds to TRBD1 (6 bases). Trimming shortened V by 5 bases and J by 10 bases, and 20 bases separated the two germline ends. Germline V gives CDR1 MNHEY, CDR2 SMNVEV (reference sequence). This CDR3 spans 15 amino acids. The CDR3 nucleotides read TGTGCCAGCAGTCAGCAACAGGGATACGACGTAAAACTGTTTTTT. This translates into CASSQQQGYDVKLFF.

V gene TRBV6-5 combines with J gene TRBJ2-7; 8 nucleotides agree with TRBD2. This CDR3 comprises 14 residues. The V gene end was trimmed by 6 bases and the J gene end by 3 bases; junction bases not matched to a gene: 7. CDR1 and CDR2 from the germline V gene are MNHEY and SVGAGI. This CDR3 reads CASSPRTSSYEQYF. The CDR3 nucleotides are TGTGCCAGCAGCCCAAGGACTAGCAGCTACGAGCAGTACTTC.

V and J are TRBV2 and TRBJ1-2, with a weak D call TRBD1 (6 bases). The germline gives CDR1 SNHLY, CDR2 FYNNEI. Deletions cut 8 bases from V and 4 bases from J, with 14 bases between. This CDR3 is 13 amino acids long. The CDR3 protein is CASRTVGPYGYTF. The CDR3 nucleotides are TGTGCCAGCCGGACAGTCGGTCCCTATGGCTACACCTTC. The variable domain in full, with the rest retrieved from reference TRBV2 and TRBJ1-2, is EPEVTQTPSHQVTQMGQEVILRCVPISNHLYFYWYRQILGQKVEFLVSFYNNEISEKSEIFDDQFSVERPDGSNFTLKIRSTKLEDSAMYFCASRTVGPYGYTFGSGTRLTVV.

This chain uses TRBV5-6 with TRBJ2-3; 7 positions agree with TRBD1. From germline, CDR1 is SGHDT and CDR2 YYEEEE. J lost 5 bases, V lost 2 bases, and 2 bases had no gene match. The CDR3 sequence is 13 residues long. The CDR3 DNA reads as TGTGCCAGCAGCTTAACAGGGGAAGATACGCAGTATTTT. Translated: CASSLTGEDTQYF.

The chain couples TRBV7-9 to TRBJ1-6; D remains ambiguous. CDR3 length: 14 amino acids. The germline V gene has CDR1 SEHNR and CDR2 FQNEAQ (reference sequence). Between the trimmed V and J ends, which lost 7 bases and 9 bases, there was a span of 16 bases. The chain's CDR3 is CASTPGREGSPLHF. The CDR3 nucleotides read TGTGCCAGCACCCCTGGGCGGGAGGGTTCACCCCTCCACTTT. The whole variable domain, filled in from reference TRBV7-9 and TRBJ1-6, reads DTGVSQNPRHKITKRGQNVTFRCDPISEHNRLYWYRQTLGQGPEFLTYFQNEAQLEKSRLLSDRFSAERPKGSFSTLEIQRTEQGDSAMYLCASTPGREGSPLHFGNGTRLTVT.

The chain links TRBV27 to TRBJ2-1, with TRBD1 matching 12 bases. This CDR3 has 15 amino acids. The germline CDR1 and CDR2 sequences are MNHEY and SMNVEV (reference sequence). V lost 6 bases, J lost 7 bases, and 7 bases stayed unmatched. Here the CDR3 DNA reads TGTGCCAGCAGGTTCCGGGGACAGGGGGCGAATGAGCAGTTCTTC. Amino acids: CASRFRGQGANEQFF.

The V call is TRBV7-2, the J call TRBJ2-1; the D is unclear. CDR1 is SGHTA, CDR2 FQGNSA, per germline. Trimming took 5 bases from V and 10 from J, leaving 12 bases between them. The CDR3 consists of 12 residues. CDR3 nucleotide sequence: TGTGCCAGCAGCCGGGTGGCAGCGGAGCAGTTCTTC. Its translation: CASSRVAAEQFF.

Many counts were recorded for this clone. V is TRBV18 and J is TRBJ1-1; weak D call: TRBD1 (5 bases). This CDR3 has 13 amino acids. Per germline, CDR1 KGHSH and CDR2 LQKENI. Trimming took 5 bases from V and 3 from J, leaving 10 bases between them. CDR3 in amino acids: CASSIGGYTEAFF. In DNA form, the CDR3 reads TGTGCCAGCTCAATTGGGGGGTACACTGAAGCTTTCTTT. Together with reference TRBV18 and TRBJ1-1, the CDR3 gives the full variable domain: NAGVMQNPRHLVRRRGQEARLRCSPMKGHSHVYWYRQLPEEGLKFMVYLQKENIIDESGMPKERFSAEFPKEGPSILRIQQVVRGDSAAYFCASSIGGYTEAFFGQGTRLTVV.

The CDR3 here is CASSLAHGANEQFF. In nucleotides, the CDR3 is TGTGCCAGCAGCTTAGCACACGGAGCCAATGAGCAGTTCTTC. This chain links TRBV7-9 with TRBJ2-1; D gene unclear. This CDR3 region has 14 residues. The V end lost 0 bases, the J end lost 6 bases, and 9 bases lay between the germline ends. Germline values: CDR1 SEHNR, CDR2 FQNEAQ (reference sequence).

This chain uses TRBV7-3 with TRBJ2-7; 8 nucleotides agree with TRBD2. This CDR3 region has 13 residues. Germline loops: CDR1 SGHTA, CDR2 FQGTGA. V lost 2 bases to trimming and J lost 5 bases; unmatched junction nucleotides: 2. CDR3 sequence reads: CASSLGTSNEQYF. CDR3 bases: TGTGCCAGCAGCTTAGGGACTAGTAACGAGCAGTACTTC.

This chain links TRBV5-8 with TRBJ2-5; 9 bases are shared with TRBD2. J was trimmed by 4 bases and V by 4 bases; bases with no gene match: 5. CDR1 is SGHTS and CDR2 is YDEGEE in the germline V gene. This CDR3 spans 14 amino acids. The CDR3: CASSLSGGRETQYF. The CDR3, as DNA: TGTGCCAGCAGCCTCAGCGGGGGGAGAGAGACCCAGTACTTC.

The CDR3 DNA is TGTGCCAGCAGCTTATTAAGGGGCAGAACTACTGGCGAGCAGTACTTC. The encoded protein is CASSLLRGRTTGEQYF. The gene calls are TRBV11-2 and TRBJ2-7; D possibly corresponds to TRBD1 (5 bases). From germline, CDR1 is SGHAT and CDR2 FQNNGV. V was trimmed by 2 bases and J by 6 bases, leaving 20 bases between them. The CDR3 length is 16 residues.

The V and J genes are TRBV6-5 and TRBJ1-1; 7 bases match TRBD1. Germline V gene data show CDR1 as MNHEY and CDR2 as SVGAGI. The CDR3 totals 14 residues. Trimming removed 6 bases from V and 4 bases from J; junction bases left unmatched: 8. CDR3 bases: TGTGCCAGCAGGACCAGGACAGGCGTCACTGAAGCTTTCTTT. Amino acid sequence: CASRTRTGVTEAFF.

This chain uses TRBV7-2 with TRBJ1-3; the D is unclear. Germline assignment: CDR1 SGHTA and CDR2 FQGNSA. Trimming took off 7 bases at V and 4 bases at J, with 11 bases between the two ends. The CDR3 is made up of 13 amino acids. The CDR3 nucleotides are TGTGCCAGCAAAAAATACATGGGAAACACCATATATTTT. Its protein is CASKKYMGNTIYF.